These T cell receptor beta chains were read from a single sample in a study of shared clonotypes between healthy human individuals. Clones were sequenced by immunoSEQ multiplex PCR, and TCRdb holds only the in-frame ones, with some missing. The sample shows 2,500,000 or so clones, roughly 90% of them seen only once. The sequenced sample was naive CD4+ T cells from PBMCs. Source of these receptors: a man aged 18 to 30 in good health. Some clones in this sample may be carry-over from other donors' samples. Both conserved end residues are part of each CDR3. Fields, in order: V gene, D gene, J gene, clone size, CDR3 protein, CDR3 DNA. A D gene is named only where the DNA matches it firmly. Clone sizes are given selectively: once, few, many, or a class where the clone is expanded.

TRBV25-1	TRBD2	TRBJ2-1	.	CASSAVLAAINEQFF	TGTGCCAGCAGTGCTGTACTAGCGGCTATCAATGAGCAGTTCTTC
TRBV5-1	.	TRBJ2-7	.	CASSRIGSYEQYF	TGCGCCAGCAGTAGGATAGGGAGCTACGAGCAGTACTTC
TRBV6-5	.	TRBJ2-7	once	CASSTHYEQYF	TGTGCCAGCAGTACTCACTACGAGCAGTACTTC
TRBV5-4	TRBD1	TRBJ1-5	.	CASSYRTGTGDQPQHF	TGTGCCAGCAGCTATCGAACCGGGACAGGGGATCAGCCCCAGCATTTT
TRBV6-1	TRBD1	TRBJ1-2	.	CASSGTGVGGYTF	TGTGCCAGCAGCGGGACAGGGGTTGGTGGCTACACCTTC
TRBV28	.	TRBJ2-3	.	CASSLTALPDTQYF	TGTGCCAGCAGTTTGACAGCACTTCCAGATACGCAGTATTTT
TRBV6-6	TRBD1	TRBJ1-2	.	CASSHPFGTAYGYTF	TGTGCCAGCAGTCACCCATTCGGGACAGCCTATGGCTACACCTTC
TRBV7-2	.	TRBJ1-1	.	CASSLLGGQLNTEAFF	TGTGCCAGCAGCTTATTAGGTGGTCAGCTGAACACTGAAGCTTTCTTT
TRBV25-1	TRBD2	TRBJ2-5	.	CASSPTSGLETQYF	TGTGCCAGCAGCCCAACTAGCGGGCTGGAGACCCAGTACTTC
TRBV9	.	TRBJ1-1	.	CASSPSTDHYEAFF	TGTGCCAGCAGCCCGTCGACGGACCATTACGAAGCTTTCTTT
TRBV9	.	TRBJ2-5	once	CASSTTPRGEETQYF	TGTGCCAGCAGCACAACTCCGCGAGGGGAAGAGACCCAGTACTTC
TRBV5-5	.	TRBJ2-7	.	CASSFVGRTYEQYF	TGTGCCAGCAGCTTCGTAGGCAGAACTTACGAGCAGTACTTC
TRBV11-3	.	TRBJ2-7	once	CASSYAGPSYEQYF	TGTGCCAGCAGCTACGCCGGGCCATCCTACGAGCAGTACTTC
TRBV30	.	TRBJ2-7	.	CAWSVRGGGRYEQYF	TGTGCCTGGAGTGTCCGGGGAGGGGGTCGCTACGAGCAGTACTTC
TRBV5-1	.	TRBJ1-5	.	CASSLAGGNQPQHF	TGCGCCAGCAGCTTGGCAGGAGGCAATCAGCCCCAGCATTTT
TRBV7-2	.	TRBJ2-2	.	CASSLLAGELFF	TGTGCCAGCAGCTTATTGGCCGGGGAGCTGTTTTTT
TRBV2	TRBD1	TRBJ1-2	.	CACRDRGLANYGYTF	TGTGCCTGCCGCGACAGGGGGCTGGCTAACTATGGCTACACCTTC
TRBV9	.	TRBJ2-7	.	CASSVQGGVDEQYF	TGTGCCAGCAGCGTGCAAGGGGGTGTCGACGAGCAGTACTTC
TRBV19	.	TRBJ2-5	.	CASSLSHGIGNQYF	TGTGCCAGTAGTCTATCGCATGGGATCGGGAACCAGTACTTC
TRBV7-3	TRBD2	TRBJ2-2	.	CASSLYAGAVGELFF	TGTGCCAGCAGCTTATACGCGGGAGCGGTCGGGGAGCTGTTTTTT
TRBV5-8	.	TRBJ2-7	.	CASSYGTDPVYEQYF	TGTGCCAGCAGCTACGGGACCGACCCCGTCTACGAGCAGTACTTC
TRBV14	.	TRBJ2-1	.	CASSQAPGSGTLSQFF	TGTGCCAGCAGCCAAGCTCCGGGGAGCGGGACATTGTCTCAGTTCTTC
TRBV5-1	.	TRBJ2-1	.	CASRAPRWGNEQFF	TGCGCCAGCAGAGCACCTCGGTGGGGCAATGAGCAGTTCTTC
TRBV7-9	.	TRBJ2-1	.	CATTLLGPFYNEQFF	TGTGCCACTACACTCCTTGGACCCTTCTACAATGAGCAGTTCTTC
TRBV4-1	.	TRBJ1-1	.	CASSLPTGTMGTEAFF	TGCGCCAGCAGCCTACCAACCGGGACCATGGGCACTGAAGCTTTCTTT
TRBV7-2	.	TRBJ1-2	.	CASSFRRSGGSYGYTF	TGTGCCAGCAGCTTCCGAAGATCCGGGGGCAGCTATGGCTACACCTTC
TRBV7-9	.	TRBJ2-7	.	CASSLVQGLSYEQYF	TGTGCCAGCAGCTTAGTTCAGGGGTTATCCTACGAGCAGTACTTC
TRBV9	.	TRBJ2-1	.	CASSVDGSYYNEQFF	TGTGCCAGCAGCGTAGATGGTAGCTACTACAATGAGCAGTTCTTC
TRBV9	TRBD2	TRBJ2-2	.	CASSVRLAQNTGELFF	TGTGCCAGCAGCGTCCGACTAGCGCAGAACACCGGGGAGCTGTTTTTT
TRBV18	.	TRBJ2-3	.	CASSPVGGSTDTQYF	TGTGCCAGCTCACCGGTAGGGGGAAGCACAGATACGCAGTATTTT
TRBV5-4	.	TRBJ2-7	.	CASSNSKGGAYEQYF	TGTGCCAGCAGCAACTCAAAGGGGGGGGCCTACGAGCAGTACTTC
TRBV20-1	.	TRBJ1-1	.	CSAGGDTEAFF	TGCAGTGCTGGAGGTGACACTGAAGCTTTCTTT
TRBV18	TRBD1	TRBJ1-5	.	CASSPRQGFNQPQHF	TGTGCCAGCTCACCGCGACAGGGCTTCAATCAGCCCCAGCATTTT
TRBV9	.	TRBJ2-3	.	CASSSSGSTDTQYF	TGTGCCAGCAGCTCTTCAGGGAGCACAGATACGCAGTATTTT
TRBV5-6	.	TRBJ2-1	.	CASSLDRVQEQFF	TGTGCCAGCAGCTTGGACAGGGTACAGGAGCAGTTCTTC
TRBV5-1	TRBD1	TRBJ1-2	.	CASSSGTGVVGYTF	TGCGCCAGCAGCTCAGGGACAGGGGTCGTCGGCTACACCTTC
TRBV5-1	.	TRBJ2-5	.	CASSLVPGVSETQYF	TGCGCCAGCAGCTTGGTGCCGGGGGTATCGGAGACCCAGTACTTC
TRBV7-8	.	TRBJ1-2	.	CASSLEQLYGYTF	TGTGCCAGCAGCTTAGAACAGCTCTATGGCTACACCTTC
TRBV30	.	TRBJ1-4	.	CAWGKTGSEKLFF	TGTGCCTGGGGGAAAACAGGGTCTGAAAAACTGTTTTTT
TRBV2	.	TRBJ2-7	once	CASSYGSRYEQYF	TGTGCCAGCAGTTACGGGTCTCGCTACGAGCAGTACTTC
TRBV7-9	.	TRBJ1-3	.	CASSLLLFGQGNTIYF	TGTGCCAGCAGCTTATTGTTATTCGGACAGGGAAACACCATATATTTT
TRBV7-8	TRBD2	TRBJ2-5	.	CASSPGLALAQETQYF	TGTGCCAGCAGCCCCGGACTAGCACTTGCCCAAGAGACCCAGTACTTC
TRBV15	TRBD2	TRBJ2-3	.	CATSSTIAGSGTDTQYF	TGTGCCACCAGCAGTACTATAGCGGGAAGTGGCACAGATACGCAGTATTTT
TRBV6-6	.	TRBJ1-2	.	CASSYKDYGYTF	TGTGCCAGCAGTTACAAGGATTATGGCTACACCTTC
TRBV29-1	.	TRBJ2-7	.	CSFPKGISSYEQYF	TGCAGCTTCCCCAAGGGGATAAGCTCCTACGAGCAGTACTTC
TRBV9	TRBD2	TRBJ2-1	.	CASSVSPSGRGEQFF	TGTGCCAGCAGCGTATCCCCTAGCGGGAGGGGTGAGCAGTTCTTC
TRBV6-6	.	TRBJ2-7	.	CASSVLGEQYF	TGTGCCAGCTCCGTATTAGGCGAGCAGTACTTC